This T cell receptor beta chain derives from a study of cytomegalovirus exposure and HLA in healthy donors. General observations from the study: Analyzed later, association rates of TCRs varied across HLA loci, with DRB1 most and HLA-C fewest. Most of the TCR beta V segments (in an earlier analysis) were productive either about 90% or about 30% of the time.

60 Vbeta and 13 Jbeta primers were used in PCR. Sequenced by immunoSEQ multiplex PCR; TCRdb stores in-frame clones only, minus some. Its table lists around 76,000 clones. Turning to this clone: The antigen is unknown.

Sequenced input: PBMCs. This sequence was found in an older woman in good health and CMV-seronegative.

CDR3 DNA sequence: TGTGCCACCGTCGGCGAGGGGGAAGGGGCGCAAGAGACCCAGTACTTC. This sequence encodes CATVGEGEGAQETQYF. This chain connects TRBV15 to TRBJ2-5; TRBD1 is a possible D gene (6 bases). V was trimmed by 8 bases and J by 2 bases, leaving 21 bases between them. The CDR3 is 16 amino acids. Germline V gene lookup returns CDR1 LNHNV and CDR2 YYDKDF (reference sequence).